Listed below are T cell receptor beta chains from one sample, sequenced in a study of T-cell reconstitution after alpha-beta-depleted transplantation in children. TCRdb re-analysed the PCR reads in MiXCR, keeping a single row per CDR3 protein. The table lists around 340,000 distinct CDR3 sequences, 13% of them singletons. The sample consisted of PBMCs, taken from the stem cell graft. Every receptor here comes from a human donor who donated a stem cell graft to a child with Fanconi anemia. Both conserved end residues are part of each CDR3. A D gene is named only where the DNA matches it firmly. Expanded clones get a size class; other rows say once, few or many, or leave the size out.

abundance	len	v_gene	d_gene	j_gene	CDR3aa	CDR3nt
NA	16	TRBV11-2	TRBD2	TRBJ2-7	CASSQPGTSGAYEQYF	TGTGCCAGCAGCCAACCTGGGACTAGCGGGGCGTACGAGCAGTACTTC
NA	16	TRBV7-2	TRBD1	TRBJ1-2	CASSLAVYGTDDGYTF	TGTGCCAGCAGCTTAGCAGTCTACGGGACAGACGACGGCTACACCTTC
NA	16	TRBV9	NA	TRBJ1-6	CASSVGGQIINSPLHF	TGTGCCAGCAGCGTGGGGGGGCAGATCATCAATTCGCCCCTCCACTTT
NA	14	TRBV6-1	TRBD1	TRBJ1-2	CASRRGQANYGYTF	TGTGCCAGCAGGAGGGGACAGGCTAACTATGGCTACACCTTC
NA	14	TRBV27	NA	TRBJ1-2	CASSDSPEWDGYTF	TGTGCCAGCAGTGACAGTCCCGAATGGGATGGCTACACCTTC
many	14	TRBV2	TRBD1	TRBJ2-3	CASSSGRGTDTQYF	TGTGCCAGCAGTTCAGGCAGGGGGACAGATACGCAGTATTTT
few	15	TRBV5-1	NA	TRBJ1-6	CASSLGQGVDSPLHF	TGCGCCAGCAGCTTGGGGCAGGGAGTGGATTCACCCCTCCACTTT
many	16	TRBV20-1	NA	TRBJ1-2	CSASIHGVRGYSGYTF	TGCAGTGCTAGCATCCATGGGGTCCGGGGTTATAGTGGCTACACCTTC
few	15	TRBV6-5	TRBD1	TRBJ2-3	CASSYSTGVGDTQYF	TGTGCCAGCAGTTACTCAACAGGGGTCGGGGATACGCAGTATTTT
many	14	TRBV10-1	NA	TRBJ2-7	CASSESVTAYEQYF	TGCGCCAGCAGTGAGTCGGTGACAGCCTACGAGCAGTACTTC
NA	14	TRBV12-3/TRBV12-4	TRBD1	TRBJ1-5	CASSDRDRNQPQHF	TGTGCCAGCAGTGACCGGGACAGGAATCAGCCCCAGCATTTT
many	13	TRBV7-8	TRBD1	TRBJ1-2	CASSLGDRLGYTF	TGTGCCAGCAGCTTAGGGGACAGGCTTGGCTACACCTTC
NA	14	TRBV7-9	TRBD1	TRBJ2-5	CASRKQGAQETQYF	TGTGCCAGCAGAAAGCAGGGGGCCCAAGAGACCCAGTACTTC
few	14	TRBV6-2/TRBV6-3	NA	TRBJ1-1	CASVGRYPNTEAFF	TGTGCCAGCGTAGGACGGTATCCGAACACTGAAGCTTTCTTT
few	13	TRBV11-2	TRBD1	TRBJ1-2	CASSTQGTYGYTF	TGTGCCAGCAGCACACAGGGGACCTATGGCTACACCTTC
few	15	TRBV4-1	TRBD1	TRBJ1-6	CASSLGQGESSPLHF	TGCGCCAGCAGCCTCGGACAGGGGGAAAGTTCACCCCTCCACTTT
many	15	TRBV10-3	TRBD1	TRBJ2-5	CAISESTGAAETQYF	TGTGCCATCAGTGAGTCAACAGGGGCCGCAGAGACCCAGTACTTC
many	13	TRBV5-1	TRBD2	TRBJ2-1	CASSLGGRVEQFF	TGCGCCAGCAGCTTGGGGGGGAGGGTTGAGCAGTTCTTC
few	15	TRBV5-5	NA	TRBJ2-2	CASSFWHSGTGELFF	TGTGCCAGCAGCTTCTGGCATTCCGGCACCGGGGAGCTGTTTTTT
few	14	TRBV5-1	TRBD1	TRBJ1-1	CASSAGTGSTEAFF	TGCGCCAGCAGCGCAGGGACAGGGTCAACTGAAGCTTTCTTT
NA	15	TRBV5-1	TRBD1	TRBJ1-4	CASSPDPGGEGKLFF	TGCGCCAGCAGCCCGGACCCAGGGGGCGAGGGAAAACTGTTTTTT
few	13	TRBV9	NA	TRBJ2-7	CASSVASSYEQYF	TGTGCCAGCAGCGTTGCTAGCTCCTACGAGCAGTACTTC
many	14	TRBV7-2	TRBD1	TRBJ2-2	CASSFQGEGGELFF	TGTGCCAGCAGCTTCCAGGGGGAAGGAGGGGAGCTGTTTTTT
NA	13	TRBV6-5	NA	TRBJ2-1	CASSWGPRNEQFF	TGTGCCAGCAGTTGGGGTCCGCGAAATGAGCAGTTCTTC
few	15	TRBV7-2	TRBD1	TRBJ1-2	CASSAETGGSDGYTF	TGTGCCAGCAGCGCGGAAACAGGGGGCTCGGATGGCTACACCTTC
few	15	TRBV4-2	TRBD2	TRBJ2-7	CASSQAAGTAYEQYF	TGTGCCAGCAGCCAAGCAGCGGGAACTGCCTACGAGCAGTACTTC
many	11	TRBV20-1	NA	TRBJ1-1	CRAGQGTEAFF	TGCAGAGCAGGGCAGGGGACTGAAGCTTTCTTT
few	16	TRBV4-1	NA	TRBJ2-1	CASSQDQGNPHNEQFF	TGCGCCAGCAGCCAAGATCAAGGGAACCCACACAATGAGCAGTTCTTC
NA	15	TRBV11-2	NA	TRBJ1-1	CASSLEGKTNTEAFF	TGTGCCAGCAGCTTAGAAGGCAAGACAAACACTGAAGCTTTCTTT
NA	17	TRBV18	NA	TRBJ2-2	CASSPTAGVSNTGELFF	TGTGCCAGCTCCCCCACTGCCGGGGTTTCGAACACCGGGGAGCTGTTTTTT
few	12	TRBV11-2	NA	TRBJ1-1	CASSLGQDRILF	TGTGCCAGCAGCTTAGGCCAGGACAGAATCTTATTT
many	17	TRBV4-3	TRBD1	TRBJ2-7	CASSQAYTGGITYEQYF	TGCGCCAGCAGCCAAGCTTATACAGGGGGCATCACCTACGAGCAGTACTTC
NA	14	TRBV7-9	NA	TRBJ2-2	CASTNGNRPGELFF	TGTGCCAGCACCAACGGGAACAGGCCCGGGGAGCTGTTTTTT
many	15	TRBV9	NA	TRBJ2-2	CASSVGGSNTGELFF	TGTGCCAGCAGCGTAGGAGGCAGCAACACCGGGGAGCTGTTTTTT
NA	17	TRBV6-1	NA	TRBJ1-1	CASSEYLLRAGGTEAFF	TGTGCCAGCAGTGAATATCTCCTAAGGGCGGGGGGCACTGAAGCTTTCTTT
NA	14	TRBV12-3/TRBV12-4	NA	TRBJ1-4	CASSLFLLNEKLFF	TGTGCCAGCAGTTTATTCCTTCTTAATGAAAAACTGTTTTTT
few	13	TRBV29-1	NA	TRBJ1-1	CSVSRGSGTEAFF	TGCAGCGTTAGTAGAGGTTCTGGCACTGAAGCTTTCTTT
few	15	TRBV9	TRBD2	TRBJ2-1	CASSVAGTSGSEQFF	TGTGCCAGCAGCGTAGCCGGGACTAGCGGTAGTGAGCAGTTCTTC
many	14	TRBV7-2	NA	TRBJ2-7	CASSFRTGTYEQYF	TGTGCCAGCAGCTTCCGGACGGGGACCTACGAGCAGTACTTC
NA	17	TRBV6-1	TRBD2	TRBJ2-5	CASSPGLAGGTGETQYF	TGTGCCAGCAGTCCGGGACTAGCGGGGGGGACGGGGGAGACCCAGTACTTC
NA	13	TRBV9	NA	TRBJ2-5	CASSPHQRETQYF	TGTGCCAGCAGCCCCCATCAGCGAGAGACCCAGTACTTC
few	15	TRBV9	TRBD2	TRBJ2-5	CASSVVSGGQETQYF	TGTGCCAGCAGCGTAGTTAGCGGGGGACAAGAGACCCAGTACTTC
many	17	TRBV6-4	TRBD2	TRBJ2-3	CASSGLAGGPSTDTQYF	TGTGCCAGCAGTGGCCTAGCGGGGGGGCCTAGCACAGATACGCAGTATTTT
many	12	TRBV30	NA	TRBJ1-1	CAWSDRVTEAFF	TGTGCCTGGAGTGATCGAGTCACTGAAGCTTTCTTT
few	14	TRBV9	NA	TRBJ1-1	CASSGTTGNTEAFF	TGTGCCAGCAGCGGGACAACAGGGAACACTGAAGCTTTCTTT
NA	13	TRBV10-3	TRBD1	TRBJ2-5	CATRDRDQETQYF	TGTGCCACCCGGGACAGAGACCAAGAGACCCAGTACTTC
NA	14	TRBV28	NA	TRBJ2-5	CASSPPQGRETQYF	TGTGCCAGCAGTCCCCCCCAGGGGAGAGAGACCCAGTACTTC
NA	14	TRBV3-1	TRBD2	TRBJ2-7	CASSQTGTSDEQYF	TGTGCCAGCAGCCAGACCGGGACTAGCGACGAGCAGTACTTC
NA	14	TRBV7-2	TRBD1	TRBJ1-2	CANSLFGTGYGYTF	TGTGCCAACAGCTTGTTCGGGACAGGCTATGGCTACACCTTC
few	15	TRBV4-3	NA	TRBJ1-1	CASSQYKGPNTEAFF	TGCGCCAGCAGCCAGTACAAGGGGCCTAACACTGAAGCTTTCTTT
few	15	TRBV6-5	TRBD1	TRBJ2-2	CASSYRTGLTGELFF	TGTGCCAGCAGTTACAGGACAGGGTTGACCGGGGAGCTGTTTTTT
NA	15	TRBV6-2/TRBV6-3	NA	TRBJ2-7	CASIDARGPPYEQYF	TGTGCCAGCATCGACGCTCGAGGCCCTCCCTACGAGCAGTACTTC